This TCR beta chain is drawn from a study of T cell responses to AZD1222 COVID-19 vaccine. General study findings and limits: Close to half of all spike-specific TCRs reportedly target regions of the variants that are unmutated. Recipients of two AZD1222 doses showed rising Spike-specific TCR breadth and depth. Females outnumbered males among donors, who were mostly white British; clonal diversity was possibly underestimated.

Worth noting for this clone: Its antigen remains unknown.

The analysis combined second doses at about 4 or about 12 weeks. Trimming stripped 0 bases from V and 9 bases from J, with 12 bases between. The CDR3 totals 13 residues. Germline V gene sequence: CDR1 SGHDT, CDR2 YYEEEE. Generated by immunoSEQ multiplex PCR, the TCRdb table keeps only in-frame clones and is missing some. This table has 150,000 to 200,000 clones, 94% appearing once. Sequences were derived from peripheral blood, sampled 28 days after the second AZD1222 dose. V usage is TRBV5-6 and J usage is TRBJ1-2; D unclear. This receptor was identified in an adult who received the AZD1222 COVID-19 vaccine. The CDR3, as DNA: TGTGCCAGCAGCTTGGTAATAGGGTACAGCTACACCTTC. Its translation is CASSLVIGYSYTF.